Sequencing of this T cell receptor (beta chain) was carried out in a study of a mutant IDH1 vaccine in newly diagnosed glioma. Study-level background: Treated patients had a mean age of approximately 40 years and a 62.5% male, around 38% female split.

Assay used: immunoSEQ multiplex PCR; TCRdb lists only in-frame clones, some missing. This sample has roughly 51,000 clones, with 80% to 85% found just once. Remarks on this clone: Its antigen remains unknown.

Time point here: week 23, last vaccination. The vaccine gave 300 ug of a 20-mer mutant IDH1 peptide subcutaneously per dose. Astrocytomas that were new, WHO grade 3 or 4, IDH1-mutant and ATRX-lost were present in the donors. V lost 4 bases, J lost 4 bases, and 6 bases stayed unmatched. Germline V lookup: CDR1 SGHDN, CDR2 FVKESK. The CDR3 contains 14 residues. This material consisted of PBMCs, taken from a glioma patient whose treatment included an IDH1 peptide vaccine. The receptor was derived from a woman in her thirties or forties with glioma. Some clones in this sample may be carry-over from other donors' samples. This chain links TRBV14 with TRBJ1-1, with 7 nucleotides matching TRBD1. The DNA of the CDR3 is TGTGCCAGCAGCCTCCGAGGGGGCATCACTGAAGCTTTCTTT. Protein sequence: CASSLRGGITEAFF.